The text below deals with one T cell receptor beta chain. Its antigen is not identified. TCRdb re-called the reads through MiXCR, storing one row per CDR3 protein. The profile covers roughly 570,000 distinct CDR3 sequences, with under 45% appearing a single time and 48% taken by the ten largest. The entry originates in a study of T cell repertoires in cytomegalovirus infection. Background on the study: CMV epitopes, recently identified HLA-C-restricted and well-studied HLA-B-restricted, were used. Public TCR beta signatures were indicative of both CMV infection and a matching HLA type.

This CDR3 has 16 residues. V lost 6 bases and J 7 bases, leaving 22 bases between the germline ends. The germline V gene has CDR1 SEHNR and CDR2 FQNEAQ (reference sequence). General study findings and limits: Summed frequency of public TCR beta families distinguished CMV carriers with the relevant HLA. Across the ex vivo response, the dominant clonotypes were HLA-C-restricted CMV-specific TCR beta clonotypes.

The rearrangement links TRBV7-9 to TRBJ2-1; D possibly corresponds to TRBD1 (6 bases). Source: cultured PBMCs, taken from culture after CMV antigen stimulation. The receptor's source is a human donor in good health (CMV status not recorded). Some clones in this sample may be carry-over from other donors' samples. CDR3 region: CASSPAQGIPYNEQFF. For the CDR3, the DNA is TGTGCCAGCAGTCCAGCACAGGGTATCCCGTATAATGAGCAGTTCTTC. Full variable domain (rest looked up from reference TRBV7-9 and TRBJ2-1): DTGVSQNPRHKITKRGQNVTFRCDPISEHNRLYWYRQTLGQGPEFLTYFQNEAQLEKSRLLSDRFSAERPKGSFSTLEIQRTEQGDSAMYLCASSPAQGIPYNEQFFGPGTRLTVL.